This TCR beta chain was sequenced during a study of T cell responses to AZD1222 COVID-19 vaccine. Concerning this clone: The antigen remains undetermined.

Study-wide findings and caveats: In the spike-specific TCR repertoire, nearly half reportedly target unmutated variant regions.

Data came from immunoSEQ multiplex PCR; TCRdb stores just in-frame clones and leaves some out. The data contain tens of thousands of clones, roughly four fifths of them singletons. The CDR3 runs to 15 residues. The V and J ends lost 1 base and 1 base respectively, with 11 bases between them. Germline V CDR1 and CDR2: SGHVS, FNYEAQ. The TCR sequence derives from an adult who received the AZD1222 COVID-19 vaccine. The chain joins TRBV7-6 to TRBJ2-7, with D perhaps TRBD2 (6 bases). This specimen consisted of peripheral blood, obtained 28 days after the second AZD1222 dose. The CDR3 spells CASSLGGGASYEQYF. The CDR3 nucleotides are TGTGCCAGCAGCTTAGGTGGCGGGGCTTCCTACGAGCAGTACTTC.